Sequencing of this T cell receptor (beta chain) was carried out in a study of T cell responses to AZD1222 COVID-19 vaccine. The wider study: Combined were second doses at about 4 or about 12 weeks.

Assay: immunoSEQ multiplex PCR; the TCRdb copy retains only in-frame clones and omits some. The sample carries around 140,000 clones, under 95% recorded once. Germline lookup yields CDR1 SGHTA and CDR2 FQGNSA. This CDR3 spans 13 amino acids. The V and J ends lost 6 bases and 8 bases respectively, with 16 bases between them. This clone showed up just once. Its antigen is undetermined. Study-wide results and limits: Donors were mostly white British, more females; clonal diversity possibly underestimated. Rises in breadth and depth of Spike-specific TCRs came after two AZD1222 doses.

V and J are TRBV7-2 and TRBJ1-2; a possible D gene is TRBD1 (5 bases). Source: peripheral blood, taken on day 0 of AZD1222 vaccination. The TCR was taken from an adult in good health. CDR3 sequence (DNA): TGTGCCAGCAGGGGACGGGGATATTCCGGCTACACCTTC. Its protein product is CASRGRGYSGYTF.